This T cell receptor (beta chain) originates from a study of neurological immune-mediated disorders (dated by TCRdb to between 2018 and 2021). Describing the broader study: Using UMI-based sequencing, the study compared peripheral blood TCR-beta repertoires from patients with HTLV-I-associated myelopathy (HAM/TSP), patients with multiple sclerosis, and healthy controls. Alongside PBMC samples, the set of about 100 TCR-beta libraries contained longitudinal samples, technical triplicates, and paired CD4+ and CD8+ T-cell subsets that had been sorted. Of the approximately 66 subjects in the cohort, around 15 were HAM/TSP patients, approximately 35 were multiple sclerosis patients, and around 20 were healthy controls. General study outcomes and caveats: The highest TCR clonal expansion was observed in HAM/TSP patients, whereas the lowest was observed in MS patients, even when compared with healthy controls. Expanded clones from different subjects shared no identical CDR3 amino acid sequences, which suggests that TCR-beta repertoires were private in all groups.

The healthy controls were volunteers from blood banks in Maryland, USA. Libraries from unsorted PBMCs were made from 2 million PBMCs kept in RNAlater at -80 degrees C until RNA extraction. Peripheral blood underwent Ficoll-Hypaque density gradient centrifugation to isolate PBMCs, which were then cryopreserved in liquid nitrogen. cDNA was synthesized by template-switch 5'RACE using a primer with a 10-nucleotide random unique molecular identifier that tagged each TCR transcript. Every sequencing run covered 15-18 subjects and yielded more than 160 million TCR-beta sequences. The RNeasy kit was used for extraction of total RNA. The KAPA Real-time Library Amplification kit was used to amplify TCR-beta VDJ regions with primers targeting the TCR constant region and the 5'RACE anchor. Sample indexes and Illumina adaptors were added in a first PCR, after which library yield was increased in a second PCR. After purification with Ampure beads, the TCR product of roughly 650 bp was size-selected on a 2% E-gel SizeSelection system. Library quality was checked on a Bioanalyzer, concentration was measured with Qubit, and libraries were quantified with the Kapa Library Quantification kit before pooling. Libraries were sequenced paired-end 2 x 150 bp on an Illumina HiSeq 2500. To increase sequence diversity, 25-30% phiX was spiked into each library pool. From the authors' description of their analysis: Quality-filtered reads were processed with the UMI-based MiGEC pipeline, which removed over 85% of raw TCR sequences during error correction. VDJ genes were aligned to IMGT germline references, and clonotypes were defined by unique CDR3 amino acid sequence plus V-J genes. Clonal expansion, Shannon diversity and CDR3 relatedness (CalcPairwiseDistances, ClusterSamples) were evaluated with VDJtools, and phylogenetic trees were built with CLCbio workbench. A clone was classed as expanded if it had 8 or more unique UMIs, a cutoff based on coefficient-of-variation modelling across technical triplicates. The public sequencing data were trimmed at Q25 with fastp and processed into clonotypes with MiXCR by TCRdb, which kept only in-frame beta chains. Rows are combined by CDR3 protein, so each entry shows the most common genes and DNA. The V and J calls follow TCRdb's processing rather than the paper's. The sample data list about 84,000 distinct CDR3 sequences, and 10% of these were observed just once. About 1.7% of the sample rests with the top ten.

This clonotype was detected many times. No antigen is known for it. No qualities accompany the bases; no much larger clone lies one base away. This sequence was found in a man between 40 and 49 years old in good health. Sample: PBMCs.

The sequence in DNA is TGTGCCAGCCGACTAGCGGGGGGGCGCGCAGATACGCAGTATTTT. Its protein product is CASRLAGGRADTQYF. Rearrangement joined TRBV7-2 to TRBJ2-3; TRBD2 fits 14 bases in the junction. CDR1 and CDR2 are read off the germline V gene as SGHTA and FQGNSA. From its cysteine to its phenylalanine, the CDR3 spans 15 amino acids. The retained sequence is limited to the CDR3, 45 bases, with the frame set at the first base. V ends up 8 bases short and J 4 bases short, with an unmatched junction base count of 5.